The 29 T cell receptor beta chains in this list originate from one sample, sequenced in a study of T cells in Graves' hyperthyroidism and ophthalmopathy. Amplification yielded TCR beta CDR3 regions, with RNA transcripts as the source. HTBI primers were used for first-round RT-PCR of the TCR CDR3. TCRdb called the multiplex PCR reads again in MiXCR, with one record for every CDR3 protein. The profile shows about 380,000 distinct CDR3 sequences, approximately 17% of them singletons. The sequencing input was blood. These receptors were collected from a man aged 18-30 years with Graves' ophthalmopathy.

This clonotype showed up many times. The chain combines TRBV5-6 with TRBJ1-2; 8 bases are a match to TRBD1. CDR1 is SGHDT and CDR2 is YYEEEE in the germline V gene. This CDR3 has 14 residues. The V gene end was trimmed by 6 bases and the J gene end by 5 bases; junction bases not matched to a gene: 9. The CDR3 protein is CASNDGQGLYGYTF. The CDR3 region has the DNA TGTGCCAGCAACGACGGACAGGGACTGTATGGCTACACCTTC.

This clonotype was picked up many times. V and J are TRBV20-1 and TRBJ1-2, with 7 bases that match TRBD1. V gave up 6 bases and J gave up 6 bases; unmatched junction bases: 4. This CDR3 has 11 amino acids. Germline V gene lookup returns CDR1 DFQATT and CDR2 SNEGSKA (reference sequence). CDR3 loop: CSANDRDGYTF. Here the CDR3 DNA reads TGCAGTGCAAATGACAGGGATGGCTACACCTTC.

This clonotype turned up a few times. The V gene is TRBV4-1, the J gene TRBJ1-1; D might be TRBD1 (5 bases). CDR1 MGHRA and CDR2 YSYEKL come from the germline V gene. Trimming stripped 0 bases from V and 7 bases from J, with 15 bases between. CDR3 size: 15 residues. The CDR3 DNA reads as TGCGCCAGCAGCCAAGATCCGAGGGGCCTCGGTGAAGCTTTCTTT. Its translation is CASSQDPRGLGEAFF.

The V call is TRBV2, the J call TRBJ1-4; TRBD1 matches at 9 bases. With V trimmed by 5 bases and J by 3 bases, 1 base remained unmatched. The CDR3 is 14 amino acids. Germline CDR1 reads SNHLY; CDR2 reads FYNNEI. In DNA, the CDR3 is TGTGCCAGCAGTACAGGGGGCTCTAATGAAAAACTGTTTTTT. Its translation is CASSTGGSNEKLFF.

This clonotype has at least ten counts. The rearrangement joins TRBV12-3 or TRBV12-4 to TRBJ1-2; the D gene is possibly TRBD1 (6 bases). Trimming removed 5 bases from V and 5 bases from J, with 21 bases in between. This CDR3 has 16 residues. CDR3 in DNA: TGTGCCAGCAGTGACAAACAGGGAAATAAGGGGTATGGCTACACCTTC. Translated, it gives CASSDKQGNKGYGYTF.

The rearrangement joins TRBV7-2 to TRBJ2-5; TRBD2 is a possible D gene (5 bases). V lost 2 bases, J lost 5 bases, and 9 bases lay in between. CDR1 and CDR2 (germline): SGHTA, FQGNSA. CDR3 length equals 13 residues. The CDR3 nucleotides read TGTGCCAGCAGCTTATCGGGGTACGAGACCCAGTACTTC. Protein product: CASSLSGYETQYF.

This clonotype was counted ten times or more. The chain is built from TRBV27 and TRBJ2-1, with D possibly TRBD1 on 5 matching bases. The V end lost 5 bases, the J end lost 5 bases, and 22 bases lay between the germline ends. Germline CDR1 is MNHEY and CDR2 is SMNVEV (reference sequence). The CDR3 contains 17 residues. The CDR3: CASSMTHSGSPDNEQFF. In nucleotides, the CDR3 is TGTGCCAGCAGTATGACACATTCAGGGTCCCCGGACAATGAGCAGTTCTTC.

This clonotype was observed a handful of times. The rearrangement joins TRBV2 to TRBJ2-1; 9 nucleotides match TRBD2. CDR1 SNHLY and CDR2 FYNNEI come from the germline V gene. CDR3 length equals 16 residues. Trimming cost V 6 bases and J 4 bases; bases outside gene matches: 10. The DNA for the CDR3 is TGTGCCAGCAGGGGAGGAGCGGGGGGTCGTTACAATGAGCAGTTCTTC. This encodes CASRGGAGGRYNEQFF.

This clonotype has ten or more counts. This chain connects TRBV12-3 or TRBV12-4 to TRBJ1-3; D unclear. Trimming removed 5 bases from V and 3 bases from J, with 14 bases in between. CDR3 size: 15 residues. CDR3 loop: CASSRQVGYGNTIYF. DNA of the CDR3: TGTGCCAGCAGTCGGCAGGTCGGATATGGAAACACCATATATTTT.

This clonotype occurred many times. The CDR3 loop reads CASSPSGVGQFF. The CDR3 region has the DNA TGTGCCAGCAGCCCCTCGGGGGTGGGGCAGTTCTTC. The V call is TRBV28, the J call TRBJ2-1; tentative D call: TRBD2 (6 bases). Germline CDR1 MDHEN, CDR2 SYDVKM. V lost 6 bases and J lost 12, with 15 bases in between. The CDR3 runs 12 residues.

This clonotype was observed many times. The rearrangement links TRBV20-1 to TRBJ2-5; D is ambiguous. The CDR3 runs to 11 residues. Germline V gene sequence: CDR1 DFQATT, CDR2 SNEGSKA (reference sequence). Trimming removed 3 bases from V and 4 bases from J, with 6 bases in between. Here the CDR3 reads CSARQSETQYF. The CDR3 DNA reads as TGCAGTGCTAGGCAATCAGAGACCCAGTACTTC.

This clonotype was counted a single time. This chain uses TRBV19 with TRBJ1-5; D is possibly TRBD1 (6 bases). Trimming stripped 3 bases from V and 0 bases from J, with 15 bases between. CDR3 length equals 17 residues. Per the germline V gene, CDR1 is LNHDA and CDR2 is SQIVND (reference sequence). CDR3 DNA sequence: TGTGCCAGTAGTATCACCCGGACAGAATATAGCAATCAGCCCCAGCATTTT. This encodes CASSITRTEYSNQPQHF.

Only a few counts were recorded for this clonotype. Possible read error: a much larger clone is one base away. The chain links TRBV7-2 to TRBJ1-1; 8 bases are a match to TRBD1. The CDR3 is 15 amino acids. Germline V lookup: CDR1 SGHTA, CDR2 FQGNSA. The CDR3 region is CANSYDRGWGTEAFF. The DNA of the CDR3 is TGTGCCAACAGCTACGACAGGGGATGGGGAACTGAAGCTTTCTTT.

The chain couples TRBV6-1 to TRBJ2-3, with D uncertain. The ends were cut back, 7 bases at V and 11 bases at J, with 16 bases in the middle. Germline CDR1 reads MNHNS; CDR2 reads SASEGT. The CDR3 is made up of 12 amino acids. The CDR3 region is CASTPDLGVQYF. CDR3 sequence (DNA): TGTGCCAGCACCCCCGACCTTGGGGTGCAGTATTTT.

At least ten counts were recorded for this clonotype. The rearrangement joins TRBV20-1 to TRBJ1-5; a weak D match, TRBD1 (5 bases). The CDR3 runs 14 residues. The germline V gene encodes CDR1 DFQATT and CDR2 SNEGSKA (reference sequence). V shed 3 bases and J shed 4 bases, with 13 bases lying between them. The CDR3 DNA reads as TGCAGTGCTAGGTCCGGGACGGCAAATCAGCCCCAGCATTTT. Its translation: CSARSGTANQPQHF.

This clonotype is a singleton in its sample. The genes are TRBV28 and TRBJ2-2, with D tentatively TRBD1 (6 bases). V gave up 7 bases and J gave up 1 base, with 10 bases separating them. Germline V CDR1 and CDR2: MDHEN, SYDVKM. The CDR3 has 14 residues. The DNA for the CDR3 is TGTGCCAGCAAGGGACAAGTGAACACCGGGGAGCTGTTTTTT. It encodes CASKGQVNTGELFF. Full variable domain (remainder filled in from reference TRBV28 and TRBJ2-2): DVKVTQSSRYLVKRTGEKVFLECVQDMDHENMFWYRQDPGLGLRLIYFSYDVKMKEKGDIPEGYSVSREKKERFSLILESASTNQTSMYLCASKGQVNTGELFFGEGSRLTVL.

This clonotype was counted a few times. The rearrangement links TRBV20-1 to TRBJ2-3, with D hard to call. CDR3 length equals 12 residues. Germline V gene lookup returns CDR1 DFQATT and CDR2 SNEGSKA (reference sequence). V was pared by 6 bases and J by 1 base, with 8 bases between. The DNA for the CDR3 is TGCAGTGCACCGGCCCGCACAGATACGCAGTATTTT. This encodes CSAPARTDTQYF.

This clonotype was detected a few times. The rearrangement links TRBV14 to TRBJ2-3, with D possibly matching TRBD2 (6 bases). V lost 7 bases and J 2 bases, leaving 13 bases between the germline ends. Germline V CDR1 and CDR2: SGHDN, FVKESK. This CDR3 contains 14 residues. In DNA form, the CDR3 reads TGTGCCAGCACCCCGGGACTGTACACAGATACGCAGTATTTT. Its translation: CASTPGLYTDTQYF. Combining the CDR3 with reference TRBV14 and TRBJ2-3 gives the whole variable domain EAGVTQFPSHSVIEKGQTVTLRCDPISGHDNLYWYRRVMGKEIKFLLHFVKESKQDESGMPNNRFLAERTGGTYSTLKVQPAELEDSGVYFCASTPGLYTDTQYFGPGTRLTVL.

J is TRBJ1-5 and V is TRBV12-3 or TRBV12-4; TRBD1 agrees at 7 bases. With V trimmed by 5 bases and J by 2 bases, 6 bases remained unmatched. The CDR3 has 15 residues. CDR3 coding DNA: TGTGCCAGCAGTCTACCCGGACAGGGCAATCAGCCCCAGCATTTT. The encoded protein is CASSLPGQGNQPQHF.

This clonotype was found a few times. This rearrangement joins TRBV6-1 to TRBJ2-3; the D gene is possibly TRBD2 (5 bases). V dropped 1 base and J dropped 5 bases, with 16 bases sitting between them. This CDR3 region has 16 residues. Looked up from germline, CDR1 is MNHNS and CDR2 is SASEGT. CDR3 in amino acids: CASSEGAGLIRDTQYF. CDR3 nucleotides: TGTGCCAGCAGTGAAGGGGCGGGTCTTATTAGAGATACGCAGTATTTT.

This clonotype was seen repeatedly, ten times or more. This chain uses TRBV5-6 with TRBJ1-1, with TRBD1 as a possible D gene (5 bases). The CDR3 length is 15 residues. CDR1 and CDR2 from the germline V gene are SGHDT and YYEEEE. Trimming pared 7 bases from V and 0 bases from J, leaving 16 bases between. This CDR3 is CASSLLTVMNTEAFF. In DNA, the CDR3 is TGTGCCAGCTCACTACTGACAGTCATGAACACTGAAGCTTTCTTT.

This rearrangement joins TRBV27 to TRBJ1-1, with a weak D call TRBD1 (6 bases). The germline V and J ends were trimmed by 8 bases and 4 bases, with 14 bases remaining between them. CDR3 length: 13 residues. Germline CDR1 reads MNHEY; CDR2 reads SMNVEV (reference sequence). CDR3 region: CASLPGGGTEAFF. The CDR3 DNA reads TGTGCCAGCCTCCCGGGGGGCGGCACTGAAGCTTTCTTT.

This clonotype was seen many times. This chain connects TRBV7-2 to TRBJ2-7; 7 bases fit TRBD2. The CDR3 covers 15 residues. V lost 5 bases to trimming and J lost 3 bases; unmatched junction nucleotides: 10. The germline V gene has CDR1 SGHTA and CDR2 FQGNSA. CDR3 DNA: TGTGCCAGCAGCAGGCGGGGCGGGGGTGACTACGAGCAGTACTTC. This sequence encodes CASSRRGGGDYEQYF.

This clonotype was detected ten times or more. V and J are TRBV7-9 and TRBJ1-1; D is unclear. Germline CDR1 reads SEHNR; CDR2 reads FQNEAQ (reference sequence). The CDR3 contains 12 residues. V was trimmed by 4 bases and J by 10 bases, leaving 13 bases between them. The CDR3 sequence: CASSSAIMVAFF. CDR3 nucleotides: TGTGCCAGCAGCTCGGCCATTATGGTAGCTTTCTTT. Drawing the rest from reference TRBV7-9 and TRBJ1-1, the complete variable domain is DTGVSQNPRHKITKRGQNVTFRCDPISEHNRLYWYRQTLGQGPEFLTYFQNEAQLEKSRLLSDRFSAERPKGSFSTLEIQRTEQGDSAMYLCASSSAIMVAFFGQGTRLTVV.

Regarding this clonotype: A much more abundant neighbour one base away suggests this may be a read error. The chain is built from TRBV5-1 and TRBJ1-4, with TRBD1 as a possible D gene (6 bases). Germline V lookup: CDR1 SGHRS, CDR2 YFSETQ. The germline V and J ends were trimmed by 2 bases and 13 bases, with 18 bases remaining between them. This CDR3 is 14 amino acids long. CDR3 nucleotides: TGCGCCAGCAGCTTACAGGGTGAGGCTGGAAGACTGTTTTTT. The encoded protein is CASSLQGEAGRLFF.

In this sample, this clonotype turned up many times. V usage is TRBV2 and J usage is TRBJ1-5; D perhaps matches TRBD1 (6 bases). The V end lost 7 bases, the J end lost 0 bases, and 13 bases lay between the germline ends. The CDR3 consists of 15 residues. CDR1 and CDR2 (germline): SNHLY, FYNNEI. As DNA, the CDR3 is TGTGCCAGCATTCGGGACACCTCTAGCAATCAGCCCCAGCATTTT. Its protein product is CASIRDTSSNQPQHF.

V is TRBV29-1 and J is TRBJ2-1; 12 positions agree with TRBD2. Germline trimming cut 4 bases from V and 0 bases from J; bases unmatched to any gene: 1. This CDR3 has 15 amino acids. CDR1 and CDR2 from the germline V gene are SQVTM and ANQGSEA. The CDR3 loop reads CSVATSGSSYNEQFF. The CDR3, as DNA: TGCAGCGTTGCGACTAGCGGGAGCTCCTACAATGAGCAGTTCTTC.

This clonotype was recorded at least ten times. The chain joins TRBV28 to TRBJ1-2; D unclear. This CDR3 is 13 amino acids long. V was pared by 5 bases and J by 7 bases, with 14 bases between. In germline, CDR1 is MDHEN, CDR2 SYDVKM. The chain's CDR3 is CASSLNTWGGYTF. CDR3 DNA sequence: TGTGCCAGCAGTCTCAATACCTGGGGTGGCTACACCTTC.

This clonotype was picked up many times. This sequence joins TRBV28 and TRBJ1-1, with a weak D call TRBD1 (5 bases). The germline V gene encodes CDR1 MDHEN and CDR2 SYDVKM. Trimming stripped 6 bases from V and 0 bases from J, with 14 bases between. The CDR3 covers 15 residues. CDR3 sequence reads: CASRTPGTVNTEAFF. The CDR3 bases are TGTGCCAGCAGGACACCCGGGACGGTGAACACTGAAGCTTTCTTT.